The 5 T cell receptor beta chains given below trace back to one sample, sequenced in a study of blood T cell repertoires in COVID-19. The repertoire was sequenced with immunoSEQ multiplex PCR; TCRdb's copy has only in-frame clones and lacks some. This sample carries some 140,000 clones, under 80% of them seen once, and the ten largest clones take about an eighth. Sample: peripheral blood. Every receptor here comes from an elderly man with acute or convalescent COVID-19.

This clone has just a few counts. The rearrangement joins TRBV7-9 to TRBJ2-7, with a possible D match to TRBD1 (6 bases). Germline loops: CDR1 SEHNR, CDR2 FQNEAQ (reference sequence). There are 14 residues in the CDR3. Trimming stripped 5 bases from V and 5 bases from J, with 16 bases between. The CDR3 here is CASSQQTGSDEQYF. In DNA, the CDR3 is TGTGCCAGCAGCCAACAAACAGGGAGCGACGAGCAGTACTTC.

The chain uses TRBV7-6 and TRBJ1-2; 9 bases match TRBD1. V shed 3 bases, J shed 7 bases, and the junction held 9 bases outside the gene matches. Germline CDR1 and CDR2: SGHVS and FNYEAQ. The CDR3 contains 15 residues. The chain's CDR3 is CASSFPGGQGGGYTF. In DNA, the CDR3 is TGTGCCAGCAGCTTCCCCGGGGGACAGGGAGGTGGCTACACCTTC.

The chain combines TRBV21-1 with TRBJ2-1; TRBD1 is the table's D call, not checked against the DNA. TRBV21-1 is termed a pseudogene. This CDR3 is built from 15 residues. Written as DNA, the CDR3 is TGTGCCAGCAGCAAAACAGCAAGCTCCTACAATGAGCAGTTCTTC. Its translation is CASSKTASSYNEQFF.

The CDR3 DNA sequence: TGCGCCAGCAGCTTTACTAGCGGGGGGTTCCCGAACACCTACGAGCAGTACTTC. Its translation is CASSFTSGGFPNTYEQYF. V usage is TRBV5-1 and J usage is TRBJ2-7; 12 bases line up with TRBD2. J gave up 2 bases and V 2 bases, and 11 bases lay outside the gene matches. There are 18 residues in the CDR3. From germline, CDR1 is SGHRS and CDR2 YFSETQ.

The CDR3 bases are TGTGCCAGCAGCTTGCACTACGTGATCGGCACTGAAGCTTTCTTT. This codes for CASSLHYVIGTEAFF. The chain uses TRBV5-8 and TRBJ1-1, with D unclear. The CDR3 loop spans 15 amino acids. The germline CDR1 and CDR2 sequences are SGHTS and YDEGEE. Trimming pared 1 base from V and 4 bases from J, leaving 14 bases between.